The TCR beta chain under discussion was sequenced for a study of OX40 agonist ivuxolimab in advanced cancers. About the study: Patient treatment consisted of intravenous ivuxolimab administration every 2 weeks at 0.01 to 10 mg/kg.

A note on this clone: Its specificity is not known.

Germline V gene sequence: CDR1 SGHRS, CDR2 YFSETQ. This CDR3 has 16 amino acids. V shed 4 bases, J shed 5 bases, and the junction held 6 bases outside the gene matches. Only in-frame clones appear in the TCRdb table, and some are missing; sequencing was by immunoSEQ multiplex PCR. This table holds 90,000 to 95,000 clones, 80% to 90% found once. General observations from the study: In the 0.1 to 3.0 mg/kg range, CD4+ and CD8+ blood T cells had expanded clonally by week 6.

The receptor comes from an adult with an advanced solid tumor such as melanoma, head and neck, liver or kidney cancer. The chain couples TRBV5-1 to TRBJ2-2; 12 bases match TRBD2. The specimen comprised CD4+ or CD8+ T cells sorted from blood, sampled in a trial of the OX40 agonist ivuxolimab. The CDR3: CASSTGLAGSTGELFF. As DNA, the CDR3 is TGCGCCAGCAGCACCGGACTAGCGGGATCAACCGGGGAGCTGTTTTTT.